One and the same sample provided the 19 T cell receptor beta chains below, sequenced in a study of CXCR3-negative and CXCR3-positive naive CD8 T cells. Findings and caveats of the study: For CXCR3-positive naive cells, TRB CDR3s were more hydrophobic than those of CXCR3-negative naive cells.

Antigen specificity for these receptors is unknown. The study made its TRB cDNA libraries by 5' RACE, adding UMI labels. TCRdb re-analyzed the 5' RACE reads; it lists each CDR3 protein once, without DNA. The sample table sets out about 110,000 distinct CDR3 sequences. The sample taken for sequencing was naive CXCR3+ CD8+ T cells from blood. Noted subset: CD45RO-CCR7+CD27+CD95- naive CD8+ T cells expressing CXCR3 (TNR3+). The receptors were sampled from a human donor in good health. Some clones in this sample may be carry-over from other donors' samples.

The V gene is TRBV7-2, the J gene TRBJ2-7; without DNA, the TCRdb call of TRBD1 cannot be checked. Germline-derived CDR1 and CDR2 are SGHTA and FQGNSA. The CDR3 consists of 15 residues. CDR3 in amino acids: CASSLAGGHTYEQYF.

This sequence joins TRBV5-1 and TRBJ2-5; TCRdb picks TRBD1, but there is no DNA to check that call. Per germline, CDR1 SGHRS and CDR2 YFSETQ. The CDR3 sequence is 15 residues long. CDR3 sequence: CASSLRRGLQETQYF. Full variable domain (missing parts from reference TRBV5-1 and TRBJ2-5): KAGVTQTPRYLIKTRGQQVTLSCSPISGHRSVSWYQQTPGQGLQFLFEYFSETQRNKGNFPGRFSGRQFSNSRSEMNVSTLELGDSALYLCASSLRRGLQETQYFGPGTRLLVL.

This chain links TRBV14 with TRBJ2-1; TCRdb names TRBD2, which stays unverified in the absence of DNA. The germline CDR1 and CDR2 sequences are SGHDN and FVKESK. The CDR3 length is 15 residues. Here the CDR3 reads CASSSLAGDYNEQFF.

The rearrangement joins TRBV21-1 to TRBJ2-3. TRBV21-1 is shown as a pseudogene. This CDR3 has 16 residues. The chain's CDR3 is CASSKDSISSTDTQYF.

The CDR3 loop is CSAILAGGPNEQFF. J is TRBJ2-1 and V is TRBV29-1; TCRdb names TRBD2, which stays unverified in the absence of DNA. Looked up from germline, CDR1 is SQVTM and CDR2 is ANQGSEA. The CDR3 is made up of 14 amino acids.

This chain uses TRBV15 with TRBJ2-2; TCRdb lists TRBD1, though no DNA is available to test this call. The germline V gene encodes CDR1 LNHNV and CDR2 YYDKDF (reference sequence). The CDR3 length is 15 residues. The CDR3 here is CATSAGQTNTGELFF.

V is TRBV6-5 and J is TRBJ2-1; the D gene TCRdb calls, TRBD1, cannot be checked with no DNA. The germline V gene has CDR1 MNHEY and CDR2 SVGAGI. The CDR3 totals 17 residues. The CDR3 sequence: CASSFLPPGQGVNEQFF.

The CDR3 loop reads CASKLGGNTEAFF. The chain uses TRBV6-2 or TRBV6-3 and TRBJ1-1. The CDR3 loop spans 13 amino acids. The germline gives CDR1 MNHEY, CDR2 SVGEGT.

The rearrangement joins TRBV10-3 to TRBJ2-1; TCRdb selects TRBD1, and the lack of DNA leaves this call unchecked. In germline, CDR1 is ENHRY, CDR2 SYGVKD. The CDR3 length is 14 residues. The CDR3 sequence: CAISRDRVFDEQFF.

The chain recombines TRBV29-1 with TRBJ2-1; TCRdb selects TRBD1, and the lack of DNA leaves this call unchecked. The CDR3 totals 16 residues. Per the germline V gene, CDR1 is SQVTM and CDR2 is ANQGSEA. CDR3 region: CSVALHARGANNEQFF.

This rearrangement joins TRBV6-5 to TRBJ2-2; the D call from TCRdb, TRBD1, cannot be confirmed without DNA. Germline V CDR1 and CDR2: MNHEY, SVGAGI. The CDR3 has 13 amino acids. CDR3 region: CASSPWGAGELFF.

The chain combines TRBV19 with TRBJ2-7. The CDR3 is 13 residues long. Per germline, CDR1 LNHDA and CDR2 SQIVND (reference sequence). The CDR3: CASSLAESYEQYF.

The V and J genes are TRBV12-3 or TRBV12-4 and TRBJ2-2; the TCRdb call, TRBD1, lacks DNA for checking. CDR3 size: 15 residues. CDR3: CASSFPGSNTGELFF.

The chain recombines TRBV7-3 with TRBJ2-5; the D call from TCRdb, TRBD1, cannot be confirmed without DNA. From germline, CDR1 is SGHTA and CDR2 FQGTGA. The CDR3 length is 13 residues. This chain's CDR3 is CASSLSTGGTQYF.

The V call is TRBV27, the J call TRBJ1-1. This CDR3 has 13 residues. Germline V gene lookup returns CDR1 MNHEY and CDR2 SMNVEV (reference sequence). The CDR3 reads CASSKGLNTEAFF.

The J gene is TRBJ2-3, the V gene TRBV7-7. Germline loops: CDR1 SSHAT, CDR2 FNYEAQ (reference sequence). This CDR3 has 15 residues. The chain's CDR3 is CASSRWPALTDTQYF.

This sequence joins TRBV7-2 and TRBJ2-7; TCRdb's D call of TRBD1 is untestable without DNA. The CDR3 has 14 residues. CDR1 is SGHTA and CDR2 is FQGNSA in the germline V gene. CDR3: CASSYRDRGYEQYF.

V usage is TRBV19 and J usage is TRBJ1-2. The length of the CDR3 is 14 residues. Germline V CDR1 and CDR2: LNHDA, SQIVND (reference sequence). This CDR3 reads CASSIGHRLYGYTF.

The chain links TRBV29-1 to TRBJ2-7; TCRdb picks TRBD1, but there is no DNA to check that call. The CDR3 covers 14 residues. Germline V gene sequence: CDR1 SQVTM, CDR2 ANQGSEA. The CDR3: CSVLPGQGAGEQYF.